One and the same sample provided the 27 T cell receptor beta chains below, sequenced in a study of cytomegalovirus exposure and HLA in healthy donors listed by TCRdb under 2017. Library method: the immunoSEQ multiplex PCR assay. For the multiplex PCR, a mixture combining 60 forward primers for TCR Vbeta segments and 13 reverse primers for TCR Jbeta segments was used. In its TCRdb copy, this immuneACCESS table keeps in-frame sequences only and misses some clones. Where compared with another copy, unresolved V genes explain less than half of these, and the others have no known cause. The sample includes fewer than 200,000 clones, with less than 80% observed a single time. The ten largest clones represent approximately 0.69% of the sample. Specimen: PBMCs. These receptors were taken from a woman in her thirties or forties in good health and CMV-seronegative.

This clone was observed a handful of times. CDR3 DNA: TGCGCCAGCAGCCAGCTCGAAAGGGGCTACGAGCAGTACTTC. This translates into CASSQLERGYEQYF. The V call is TRBV5-1, the J call TRBJ2-7, with D maybe TRBD1 (5 bases). The CDR3 extends over 14 amino acids. Looked up from germline, CDR1 is SGHRS and CDR2 is YFSETQ. Trimming stripped 4 bases from V and 3 bases from J, with 14 bases between.

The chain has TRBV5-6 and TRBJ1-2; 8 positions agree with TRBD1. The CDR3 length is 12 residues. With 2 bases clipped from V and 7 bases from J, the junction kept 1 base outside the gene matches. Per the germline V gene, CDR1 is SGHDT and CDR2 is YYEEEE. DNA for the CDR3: TGTGCCAGCAGCTTCGGACAGGGTGGCTACACCTTC. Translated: CASSFGQGGYTF.

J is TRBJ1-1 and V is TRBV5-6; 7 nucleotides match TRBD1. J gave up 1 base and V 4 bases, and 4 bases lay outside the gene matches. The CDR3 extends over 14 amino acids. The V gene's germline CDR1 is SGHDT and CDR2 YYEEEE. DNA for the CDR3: TGTGCCAGCAGCGTGACAGGGCGGAACACTGAAGCTTTCTTT. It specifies CASSVTGRNTEAFF.

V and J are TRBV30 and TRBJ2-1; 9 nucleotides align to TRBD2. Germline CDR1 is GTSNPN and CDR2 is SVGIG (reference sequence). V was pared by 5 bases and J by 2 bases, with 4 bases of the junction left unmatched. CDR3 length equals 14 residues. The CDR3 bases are TGTGCCTGGGGGGGACTAGCCCCCTACAATGAGCAGTTCTTC. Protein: CAWGGLAPYNEQFF. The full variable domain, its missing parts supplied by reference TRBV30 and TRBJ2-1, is SQTIHQWPATLVQPVGSPLSLECTVEGTSNPNLYWYRQAAGRGLQLLFYSVGIGQISSEVPQNLSASRPQDRQFILSSKKLLLSDSGFYLCAWGGLAPYNEQFFGPGTRLTVL.

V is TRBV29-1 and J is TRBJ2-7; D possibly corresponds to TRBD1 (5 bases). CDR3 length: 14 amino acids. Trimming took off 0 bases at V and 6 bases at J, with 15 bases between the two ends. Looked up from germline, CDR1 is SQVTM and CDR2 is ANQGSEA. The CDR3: CSVEEGTGSGEQYF. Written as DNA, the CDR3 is TGCAGCGTTGAAGAGGGCACAGGCTCGGGCGAGCAGTACTTC.

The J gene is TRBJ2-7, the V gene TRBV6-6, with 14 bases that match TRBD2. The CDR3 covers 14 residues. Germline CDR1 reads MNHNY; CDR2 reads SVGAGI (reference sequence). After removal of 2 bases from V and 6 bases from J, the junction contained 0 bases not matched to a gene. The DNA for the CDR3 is TGTGCCAGCAGTTACGGGACTAGCGGGAGCGAGCAGTACTTC. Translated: CASSYGTSGSEQYF.

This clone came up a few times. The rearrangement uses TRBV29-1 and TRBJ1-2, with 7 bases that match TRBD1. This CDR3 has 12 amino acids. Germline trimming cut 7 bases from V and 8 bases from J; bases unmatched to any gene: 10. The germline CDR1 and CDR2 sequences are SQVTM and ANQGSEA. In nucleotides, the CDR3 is TGCAGCGGCCAGACAGGGCTGGGCGGCTACACCTTC. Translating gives CSGQTGLGGYTF.

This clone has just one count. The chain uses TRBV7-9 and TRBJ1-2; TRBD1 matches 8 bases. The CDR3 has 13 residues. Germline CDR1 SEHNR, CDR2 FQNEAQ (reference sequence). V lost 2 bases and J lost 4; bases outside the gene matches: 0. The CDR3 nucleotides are TGTGCCAGCAGCTTACAGGGGGCCTATGGCTACACCTTC. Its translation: CASSLQGAYGYTF.

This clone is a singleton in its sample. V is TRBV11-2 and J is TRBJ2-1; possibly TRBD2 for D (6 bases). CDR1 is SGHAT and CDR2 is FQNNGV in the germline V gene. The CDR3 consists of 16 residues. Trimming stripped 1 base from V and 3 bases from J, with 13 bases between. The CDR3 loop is CASSLVVRGGYNEQFF. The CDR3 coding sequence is TGTGCCAGCAGCTTAGTTGTCCGGGGAGGCTACAATGAGCAGTTCTTC.

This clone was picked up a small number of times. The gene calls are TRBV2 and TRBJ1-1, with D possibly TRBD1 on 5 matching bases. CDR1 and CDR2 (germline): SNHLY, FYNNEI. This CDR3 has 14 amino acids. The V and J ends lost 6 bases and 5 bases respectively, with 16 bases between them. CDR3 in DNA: TGTGCCAGCAGGGATAGGGGAGGCTGGACTGAAGCTTTCTTT. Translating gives CASRDRGGWTEAFF.

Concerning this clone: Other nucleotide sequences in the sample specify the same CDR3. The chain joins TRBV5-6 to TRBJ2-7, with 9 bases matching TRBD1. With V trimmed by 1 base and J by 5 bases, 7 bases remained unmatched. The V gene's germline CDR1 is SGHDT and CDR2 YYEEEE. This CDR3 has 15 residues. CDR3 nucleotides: TGTGCCAGCAGCTTGATGGGACAGGGCGGTGACGAGCAGTACTTC. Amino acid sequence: CASSLMGQGGDEQYF.

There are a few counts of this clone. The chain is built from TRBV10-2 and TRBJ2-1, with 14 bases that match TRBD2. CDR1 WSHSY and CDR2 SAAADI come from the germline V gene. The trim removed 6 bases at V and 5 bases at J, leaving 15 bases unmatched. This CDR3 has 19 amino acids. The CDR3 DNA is TGCGCCAGCAGGTCCCTCAAGCGACTAGCGGGAGGGCCCAACAATGAGCAGTTCTTC. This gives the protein CASRSLKRLAGGPNNEQFF.

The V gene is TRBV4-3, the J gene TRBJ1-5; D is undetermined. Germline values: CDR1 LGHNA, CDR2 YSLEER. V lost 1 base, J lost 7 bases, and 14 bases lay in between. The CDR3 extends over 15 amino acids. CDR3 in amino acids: CASSQAVRDGQPQHF. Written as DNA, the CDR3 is TGCGCCAGCAGCCAAGCGGTGAGGGATGGGCAGCCCCAGCATTTT.

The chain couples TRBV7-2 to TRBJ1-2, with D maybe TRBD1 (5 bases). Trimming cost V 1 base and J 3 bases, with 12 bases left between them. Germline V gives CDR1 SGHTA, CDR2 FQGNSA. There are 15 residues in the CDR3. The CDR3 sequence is CASSLDIGGYYGYTF. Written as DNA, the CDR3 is TGTGCCAGCAGCTTAGATATCGGGGGGTACTATGGCTACACCTTC.

The CDR3 DNA is TGTGCCAGCATCTCAACAGGGGGAAAGACTGAAAAACTGTTTTTT. Translation gives CASISTGGKTEKLFF. This chain joins TRBV6-5 and TRBJ1-4; 8 bases align to TRBD1. Germline V gene data show CDR1 as MNHEY and CDR2 as SVGAGI. The CDR3 runs to 15 residues. The V segment lost 7 bases and the J segment 7 bases; nucleotides outside the gene matches: 11.

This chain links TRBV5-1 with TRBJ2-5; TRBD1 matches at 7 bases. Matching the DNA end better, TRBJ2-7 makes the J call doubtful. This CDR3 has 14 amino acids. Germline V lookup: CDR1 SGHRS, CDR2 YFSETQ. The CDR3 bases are TGCGCCAGCAGCTTGGAGCCAGGGGGTTACGAGCAGTACTTC. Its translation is CASSLEPGGYEQYF.

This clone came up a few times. The CDR3 DNA reads as TGTGCCAGCAGTTTAACGCGGGAGGGCCAATACGAGCAGTACTTC. Translation gives CASSLTREGQYEQYF. The chain carries TRBV6-5 and TRBJ2-7; 9 bases map to TRBD2. With 4 bases clipped from V and 4 bases from J, the junction kept 8 bases outside the gene matches. The CDR3 runs 15 residues. The germline gives CDR1 MNHEY, CDR2 SVGAGI.

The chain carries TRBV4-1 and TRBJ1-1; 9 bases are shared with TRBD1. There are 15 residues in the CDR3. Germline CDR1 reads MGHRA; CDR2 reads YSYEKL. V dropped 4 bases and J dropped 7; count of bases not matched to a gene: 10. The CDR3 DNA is TGCGCCAGCAGCCTCATCCCGGGACAGGGAATTGAAGCTTTCTTT. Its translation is CASSLIPGQGIEAFF.

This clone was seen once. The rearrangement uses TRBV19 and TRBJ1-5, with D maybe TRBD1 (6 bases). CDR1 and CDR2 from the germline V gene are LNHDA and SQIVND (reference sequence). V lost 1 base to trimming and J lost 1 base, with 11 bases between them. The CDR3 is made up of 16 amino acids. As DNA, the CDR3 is TGTGCCAGTAGTATAGCTGGGGGCGGCAGCAATCAGCCCCAGCATTTT. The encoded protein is CASSIAGGGSNQPQHF.

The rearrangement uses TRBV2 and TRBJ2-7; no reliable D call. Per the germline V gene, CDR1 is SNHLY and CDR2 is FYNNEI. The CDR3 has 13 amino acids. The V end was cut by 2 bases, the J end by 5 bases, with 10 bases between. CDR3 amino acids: CASSEFFGDEQYF. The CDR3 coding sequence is TGTGCCAGCAGTGAATTTTTCGGTGACGAGCAGTACTTC.

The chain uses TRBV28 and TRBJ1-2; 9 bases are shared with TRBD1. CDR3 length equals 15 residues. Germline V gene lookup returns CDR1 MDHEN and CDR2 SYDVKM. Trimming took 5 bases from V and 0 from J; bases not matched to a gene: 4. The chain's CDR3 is CASSTGQGTNYGYTF. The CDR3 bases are TGTGCCAGCAGTACCGGACAGGGGACTAACTATGGCTACACCTTC.

CDR3 sequence: CASSLEWAGDEQFF. CDR3 sequence (DNA): TGTGCCAGCAGCTTAGAATGGGCCGGGGATGAGCAGTTCTTC. The J gene is TRBJ2-1, the V gene TRBV11-1, with D possibly being TRBD2 (5 bases). CDR3 size: 14 residues. CDR1 SGHAT and CDR2 FQDESV come from the germline V gene (reference sequence). With 1 base removed from V and 8 bases from J, the gap between germline ends came to 12 bases.

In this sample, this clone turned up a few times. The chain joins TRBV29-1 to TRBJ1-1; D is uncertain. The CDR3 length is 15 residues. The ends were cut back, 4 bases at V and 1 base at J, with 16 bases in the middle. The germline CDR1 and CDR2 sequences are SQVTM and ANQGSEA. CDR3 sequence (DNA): TGCAGCGTTGGTGAGCCCCGACGGGAGAACACTGAAGCTTTCTTT. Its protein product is CSVGEPRRENTEAFF.

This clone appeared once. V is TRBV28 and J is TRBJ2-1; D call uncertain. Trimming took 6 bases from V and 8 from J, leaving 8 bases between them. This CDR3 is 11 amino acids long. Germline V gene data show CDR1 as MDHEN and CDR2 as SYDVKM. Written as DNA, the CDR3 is TGTGCCAGCAGCTCGGTTGATGAGCAGTTCTTC. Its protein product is CASSSVDEQFF.

CDR3 amino acids: CASSLMLLAGGGINNEQFF. For the CDR3, the DNA is TGCGCCAGCAGCTTGATGCTTCTAGCGGGAGGAGGGATCAACAATGAGCAGTTCTTC. The chain couples TRBV5-1 to TRBJ2-1; 11 bases are shared with TRBD2. The J segment lost 5 bases and the V segment lost 1 base, leaving 14 bases of the junction unmatched. Germline CDR1 is SGHRS and CDR2 is YFSETQ. The CDR3 extends over 19 amino acids.

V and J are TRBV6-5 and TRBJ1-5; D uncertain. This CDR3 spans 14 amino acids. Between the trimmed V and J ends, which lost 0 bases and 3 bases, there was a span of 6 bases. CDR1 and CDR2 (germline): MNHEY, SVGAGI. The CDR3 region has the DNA TGTGCCAGCAGTTACTCCGGGTACAATCAGCCCCAGCATTTT. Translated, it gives CASSYSGYNQPQHF.

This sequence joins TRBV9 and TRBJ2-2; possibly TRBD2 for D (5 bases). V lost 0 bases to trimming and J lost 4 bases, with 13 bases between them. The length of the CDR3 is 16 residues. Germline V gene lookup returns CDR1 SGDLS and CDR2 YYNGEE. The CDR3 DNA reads TGTGCCAGCAGCGTAGAAGCGGTAGTGATCACCGGGGAGCTGTTTTTT. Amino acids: CASSVEAVVITGELFF.